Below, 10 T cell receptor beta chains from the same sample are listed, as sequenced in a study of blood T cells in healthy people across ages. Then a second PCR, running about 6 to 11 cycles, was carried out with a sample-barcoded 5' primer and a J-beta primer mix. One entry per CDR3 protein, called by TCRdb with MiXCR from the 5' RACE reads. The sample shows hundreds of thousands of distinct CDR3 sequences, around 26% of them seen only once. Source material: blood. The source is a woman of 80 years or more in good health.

CDR3 DNA sequence: TGCAGCGTCAAACAGCCCCTGAGCACTGAAGCTTTCTTT. Its translation is CSVKQPLSTEAFF. The chain recombines TRBV29-1 with TRBJ1-1; the D is unclear. Germline CDR1 SQVTM, CDR2 ANQGSEA. The germline V and J ends were trimmed by 6 bases and 4 bases, with 15 bases remaining between them. The CDR3 has 13 residues.

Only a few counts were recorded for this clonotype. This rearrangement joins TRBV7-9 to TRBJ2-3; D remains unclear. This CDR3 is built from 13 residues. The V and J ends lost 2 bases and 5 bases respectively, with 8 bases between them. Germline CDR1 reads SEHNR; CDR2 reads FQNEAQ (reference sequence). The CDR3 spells CASSLKRIDTQYF. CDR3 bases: TGTGCCAGCAGCTTAAAACGCATAGATACGCAGTATTTT. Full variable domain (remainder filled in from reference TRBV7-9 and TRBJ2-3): DTGVSQNPRHKITKRGQNVTFRCDPISEHNRLYWYRQTLGQGPEFLTYFQNEAQLEKSRLLSDRFSAERPKGSFSTLEIQRTEQGDSAMYLCASSLKRIDTQYFGPGTRLTVL.

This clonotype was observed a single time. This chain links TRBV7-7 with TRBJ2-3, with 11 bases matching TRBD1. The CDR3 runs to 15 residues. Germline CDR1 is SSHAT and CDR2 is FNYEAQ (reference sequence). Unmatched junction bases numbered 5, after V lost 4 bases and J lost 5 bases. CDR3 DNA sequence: TGTGCCAGCAGCTACGGACAGGGGGCTGGAGATACGCAGTATTTT. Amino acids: CASSYGQGAGDTQYF.

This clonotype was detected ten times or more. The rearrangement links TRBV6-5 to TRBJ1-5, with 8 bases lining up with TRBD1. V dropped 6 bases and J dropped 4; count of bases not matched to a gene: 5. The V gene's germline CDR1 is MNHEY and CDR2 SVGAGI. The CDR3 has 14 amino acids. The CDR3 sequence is CASSPDRGNQPQHF. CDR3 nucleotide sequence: TGTGCCAGCAGCCCCGACAGGGGAAATCAGCCCCAGCATTTT.

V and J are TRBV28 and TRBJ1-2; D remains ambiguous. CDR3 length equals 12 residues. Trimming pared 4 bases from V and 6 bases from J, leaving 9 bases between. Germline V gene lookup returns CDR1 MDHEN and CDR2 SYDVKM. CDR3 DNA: TGTGCCAGCAGTTCCCTCGGGAATGGCTACACCTTC. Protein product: CASSSLGNGYTF.

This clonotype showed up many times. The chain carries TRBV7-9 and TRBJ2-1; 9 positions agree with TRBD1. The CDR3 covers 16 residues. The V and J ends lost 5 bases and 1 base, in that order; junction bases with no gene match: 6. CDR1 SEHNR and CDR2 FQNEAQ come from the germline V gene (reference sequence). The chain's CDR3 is CASSTDRGNSYNEQFF. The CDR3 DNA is TGTGCCAGCAGCACGGACAGGGGAAATTCCTACAATGAGCAGTTCTTC.

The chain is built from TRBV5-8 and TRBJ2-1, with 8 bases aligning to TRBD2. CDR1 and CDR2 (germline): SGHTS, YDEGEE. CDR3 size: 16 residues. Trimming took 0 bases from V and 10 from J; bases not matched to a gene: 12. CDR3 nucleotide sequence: TGTGCCAGCAGCTTGGCCGGTCGGGGGGGCGTCTACGAGCAGTTCTTC. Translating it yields CASSLAGRGGVYEQFF.

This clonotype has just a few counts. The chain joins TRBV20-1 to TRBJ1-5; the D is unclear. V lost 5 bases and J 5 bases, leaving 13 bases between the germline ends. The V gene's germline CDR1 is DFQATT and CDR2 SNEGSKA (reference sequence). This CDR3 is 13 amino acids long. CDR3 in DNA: TGCAGTGCTTGCGAGGAATCGCATCAGCCCCAGCATTTT. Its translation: CSACEESHQPQHF.

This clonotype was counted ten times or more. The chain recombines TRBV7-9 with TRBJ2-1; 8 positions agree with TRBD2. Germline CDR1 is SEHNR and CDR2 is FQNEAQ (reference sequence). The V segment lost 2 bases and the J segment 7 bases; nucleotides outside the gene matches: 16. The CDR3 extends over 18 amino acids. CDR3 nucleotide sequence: TGTGCCAGCAGCTTATCCCCGGGACTAGGGGGGGGGTGGAATGAGCAGTTCTTC. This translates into CASSLSPGLGGGWNEQFF. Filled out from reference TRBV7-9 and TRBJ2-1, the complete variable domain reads DTGVSQNPRHKITKRGQNVTFRCDPISEHNRLYWYRQTLGQGPEFLTYFQNEAQLEKSRLLSDRFSAERPKGSFSTLEIQRTEQGDSAMYLCASSLSPGLGGGWNEQFFGPGTRLTVL.

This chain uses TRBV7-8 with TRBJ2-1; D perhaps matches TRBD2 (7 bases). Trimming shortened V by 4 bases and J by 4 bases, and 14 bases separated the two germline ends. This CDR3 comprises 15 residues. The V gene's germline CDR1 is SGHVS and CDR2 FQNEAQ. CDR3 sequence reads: CASSSAGGLYNEQFF. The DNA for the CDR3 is TGTGCCAGCAGCTCCGCCGGGGGGCTTTACAATGAGCAGTTCTTC.